These 32 T cell receptor beta chains were sequenced from one sample in a study of response to subunit inactivated influenza vaccine. Each CDR3 protein is one row after TCRdb ran MiXCR on the RT-PCR reads. The table records some 480,000 distinct CDR3 sequences, roughly 11% of them present only once. Source: PBMCs from blood, taken roughly 46 days after vaccination. The receptors were gathered from a middle-aged man who received an inactivated influenza vaccine.

In its sample, this clonotype was seen a few times. The rearrangement joins TRBV6-5 to TRBJ2-2; the match to TRBD1 covers 8 bases. Germline loops: CDR1 MNHEY, CDR2 SVGAGI. The CDR3 is made up of 15 amino acids. Trimming at V came to 3 bases and at J to 5 bases, leaving 5 bases not matched to a gene. The CDR3 DNA reads TGTGCCAGCAGTTATTATCACAGGGGGACCGGGGAGCTGTTTTTT. Encoded protein: CASSYYHRGTGELFF.

In this sample, this clonotype turned up many times. The rearrangement joins TRBV11-2 to TRBJ2-1; tentatively, D is TRBD1 (5 bases). Germline V gene sequence: CDR1 SGHAT, CDR2 FQNNGV. The CDR3 covers 16 residues. With 4 bases removed from V and 0 bases from J, the gap between germline ends came to 13 bases. The CDR3 is CASSSQVFHSYNEQFF. CDR3 DNA sequence: TGTGCCAGCAGCTCACAGGTCTTTCACTCCTACAATGAGCAGTTCTTC.

This clonotype was counted only a few times. This chain links TRBV20-1 with TRBJ2-1, with 9 bases that match TRBD2. Germline trimming cut 0 bases from V and 10 bases from J; bases unmatched to any gene: 10. Looked up from germline, CDR1 is DFQATT and CDR2 is SNEGSKA (reference sequence). CDR3 length equals 15 residues. The DNA for the CDR3 is TGCAGTGCTAGAGATCTAGAAAAGCGGGGGGACGAGCAGTTCTTC. Protein product: CSARDLEKRGDEQFF.

In this sample, this clonotype turned up a few times. This chain uses TRBV20-1 with TRBJ2-7; D may be TRBD2 (6 bases). V lost 3 bases, J lost 3 bases, and 15 bases lay in between. The CDR3 runs to 14 residues. The V gene's germline CDR1 is DFQATT and CDR2 SNEGSKA (reference sequence). CDR3 residues: CSASPEREIYEQYF. CDR3 nucleotides: TGCAGTGCTAGTCCTGAACGGGAGATCTACGAGCAGTACTTC.

The table lists this clonotype with a few counts. The chain recombines TRBV7-2 with TRBJ2-5, with 9 bases identical to TRBD2. CDR1 and CDR2 (germline): SGHTA, FQGNSA. V was pared by 0 bases and J by 3 bases, with 5 bases of the junction left unmatched. The CDR3 length is 16 residues. This CDR3 reads CASSLAPSGTKETQYF. Written as DNA, the CDR3 is TGTGCCAGCAGCTTAGCCCCTAGCGGGACAAAAGAGACCCAGTACTTC.

At least ten counts were recorded for this clonotype. The rearrangement joins TRBV10-3 to TRBJ1-2; no definite D call. Trimming took off 8 bases at V and 4 bases at J, with 5 bases between the two ends. Looked up from germline, CDR1 is ENHRY and CDR2 is SYGVKD. This CDR3 is built from 10 residues. The DNA for the CDR3 is TGTGCCATCGGTACCTATGGCTACACCTTC. Its protein product is CAIGTYGYTF.

The V gene is TRBV6-5, the J gene TRBJ1-1; 7 bases are shared with TRBD1. The CDR3 sequence is 16 residues long. The V gene end was trimmed by 2 bases and the J gene end by 1 base; junction bases not matched to a gene: 7. Germline V CDR1 and CDR2: MNHEY, SVGAGI. DNA of the CDR3: TGTGCCAGCAGTTACACCTTGACAGGGAAGAACACTGAAGCTTTCTTT. This gives the protein CASSYTLTGKNTEAFF.

V is TRBV20-1 and J is TRBJ2-7, with TRBD2 matching over 8 bases. V lost 3 bases to trimming and J lost 2 bases; unmatched junction nucleotides: 3. The germline V gene encodes CDR1 DFQATT and CDR2 SNEGSKA (reference sequence). The CDR3 contains 13 residues. The CDR3 nucleotides are TGCAGTGCTAGCGGGGGGGCCGCCTACGAGCAGTACTTC. Translated: CSASGGAAYEQYF.

Only a few counts were recorded for this clonotype. The V call is TRBV4-2, the J call TRBJ2-1; the match to TRBD1 covers 10 bases. After removal of 6 bases from V and 0 bases from J, the junction contained 11 bases not matched to a gene. CDR3 length: 18 residues. The germline CDR1 and CDR2 sequences are LGHNA and YNFKEQ. For the CDR3, the DNA is TGTGCCAGCAGACGCGACAGGGGGCTCCCTAGCTCCTACAATGAGCAGTTCTTC. This sequence encodes CASRRDRGLPSSYNEQFF.

This clonotype was seen a few times. This sequence joins TRBV20-1 and TRBJ2-1; D is possibly TRBD1 or TRBD2 (6 bases each). V shed 3 bases and J shed 8 bases, with 17 bases lying between them. Germline V gene lookup returns CDR1 DFQATT and CDR2 SNEGSKA (reference sequence). This CDR3 has 14 amino acids. The CDR3 is CSAREGGASYEQFF. CDR3 DNA: TGCAGTGCTAGGGAGGGGGGCGCGTCCTATGAGCAGTTCTTC.

This clonotype was seen more than once but under ten times. The chain uses TRBV6-5 and TRBJ2-3; 7 positions match TRBD1. V trimming: 3 bases; J trimming: 3 bases; junction bases outside the gene matches: 3. Germline V gene data show CDR1 as MNHEY and CDR2 as SVGAGI. The CDR3 length is 14 residues. CDR3 nucleotide sequence: TGTGCCAGCAGTTATACGGACAGGACAGATACGCAGTATTTT. As protein: CASSYTDRTDTQYF.

This clonotype was counted only a few times. The rearrangement links TRBV6-1 to TRBJ2-5, with D uncertain. CDR1 and CDR2 from the germline V gene are MNHNS and SASEGT. This CDR3 is 14 amino acids long. The V end was cut by 1 base, the J end by 2 bases, with 8 bases between. The CDR3, as DNA: TGTGCCAGCAGTGAAGGGAAACTACAAGAGACCCAGTACTTC. It translates to CASSEGKLQETQYF.

The gene calls are TRBV4-3 and TRBJ2-3; 9 bases map to TRBD2. The germline CDR1 and CDR2 sequences are LGHNA and YSLEER. The V segment lost 1 base and the J segment 2 bases; nucleotides outside the gene matches: 7. The CDR3 has 17 residues. CDR3 nucleotide sequence: TGCGCCAGCAGCCAAGTTCCAGCGGGAGGTTCCACAGATACGCAGTATTTT. Translated, it gives CASSQVPAGGSTDTQYF.

The chain is built from TRBV4-3 and TRBJ2-5; no reliable D call. The CDR3 covers 15 residues. Germline V gives CDR1 LGHNA, CDR2 YSLEER. Trimming removed 0 bases at V and 1 base at J, with 9 bases between. Here the CDR3 reads CASSQDWRIQETQYF. CDR3 nucleotides: TGCGCCAGCAGCCAAGATTGGCGGATCCAAGAGACCCAGTACTTC.

The gene calls are TRBV10-3 and TRBJ1-2, with 7 bases matching TRBD1. After removal of 10 bases from V and 5 bases from J, the junction contained 7 bases not matched to a gene. The CDR3 is 12 residues long. The germline gives CDR1 ENHRY, CDR2 SYGVKD. This CDR3 is CANKGTAYGYTF. The CDR3 coding sequence is TGTGCCAATAAAGGGACAGCTTATGGCTACACCTTC.

This clonotype appeared a few times. CDR3 bases: TGTGCCAGTGCAGGAGCCCCGGGACAGGGGTCCTACGAGCAGTACTTC. Encoded protein: CASAGAPGQGSYEQYF. The chain joins TRBV12-3 or TRBV12-4 to TRBJ2-7, with 10 bases aligning to TRBD1. This CDR3 comprises 16 residues. V gave up 9 bases and J gave up 1 base; unmatched junction bases: 12.

The rearrangement joins TRBV5-1 to TRBJ1-1, with D tentatively TRBD1 (5 bases). Trimming cost V 1 base and J 6 bases, with 13 bases left between them. CDR3 size: 14 residues. Germline loops: CDR1 SGHRS, CDR2 YFSETQ. The CDR3 here is CASSLRGADAEAFF. CDR3 sequence (DNA): TGCGCCAGCAGCTTGAGGGGCGCGGACGCTGAAGCTTTCTTT.

The chain couples TRBV15 to TRBJ2-7; TRBD2 matches 10 bases. V shed 5 bases and J 11 bases; nucleotides not matched to a gene: 15. The CDR3 loop spans 15 amino acids. Germline-derived CDR1 and CDR2 are LNHNV and YYDKDF (reference sequence). The CDR3 nucleotides read TGTGCCACCAGCGCCCCTCCGGGCCCCGGGACTAGCGAGTACTTC. This encodes CATSAPPGPGTSEYF.

The CDR3 DNA reads TGTGCCAGCAGCTTGATTTCTTTGGAGACCCAGTACTTC. It translates to CASSLISLETQYF. The J gene is TRBJ2-5, the V gene TRBV5-6; unclear D gene. Germline values: CDR1 SGHDT, CDR2 YYEEEE. Trimming stripped 1 base from V and 5 bases from J, with 9 bases between. The CDR3 is 13 amino acids. The full variable domain, with the rest looked up from reference TRBV5-6 and TRBJ2-5, is DAGVTQSPTHLIKTRGQQVTLRCSPKSGHDTVSWYQQALGQGPQFIFQYYEEEERQRGNFPDRFSGHQFPNYSSELNVNALLLGDSALYLCASSLISLETQYFGPGTRLLVL.

This clonotype was seen at least ten times. This chain joins TRBV28 and TRBJ1-1, with 8 nucleotides matching TRBD1. V lost 9 bases and J lost 4; bases outside the gene matches: 1. This CDR3 has 11 residues. In germline, CDR1 is MDHEN, CDR2 SYDVKM. The CDR3: CASTGGTEAFF. Here the CDR3 DNA reads TGTGCCAGTACAGGGGGCACTGAAGCTTTCTTT. Drawing the rest from reference TRBV28 and TRBJ1-1, the complete variable domain is DVKVTQSSRYLVKRTGEKVFLECVQDMDHENMFWYRQDPGLGLRLIYFSYDVKMKEKGDIPEGYSVSREKKERFSLILESASTNQTSMYLCASTGGTEAFFGQGTRLTVV.

This clonotype was observed a few times. The CDR3 sequence: CASRTGGNQETQYF. CDR3 DNA: TGTGCCAGCAGGACAGGGGGGAACCAAGAGACCCAGTACTTC. The chain uses TRBV6-1 and TRBJ2-5; 9 positions match TRBD1. This CDR3 comprises 14 residues. V trimming: 6 bases; J trimming: 0 bases; junction bases outside the gene matches: 2. The germline V gene encodes CDR1 MNHNS and CDR2 SASEGT.

This clonotype was seen at least ten times. This chain uses TRBV7-2 with TRBJ2-1; D unresolved. The germline gives CDR1 SGHTA, CDR2 FQGNSA. V shed 1 base and J shed 6 bases, with 10 bases lying between them. The CDR3 length is 14 residues. The CDR3 coding sequence is TGTGCCAGCAGCTTAGGCTCGCATGTCAATGAGCAGTTCTTC. Its protein is CASSLGSHVNEQFF.

The chain links TRBV7-3 to TRBJ2-1; TRBD2 matches 7 bases. This CDR3 comprises 15 residues. J gave up 4 bases and V 5 bases, and 8 bases lay outside the gene matches. Germline values: CDR1 SGHTA, CDR2 FQGTGA. Written as DNA, the CDR3 is TGTGCCAGCAGCCCCCTGGGACTACCGTACAATGAGCAGTTCTTC. It codes for CASSPLGLPYNEQFF.

This clonotype appeared a few times. V gene TRBV6-5 combines with J gene TRBJ2-5; a possible D gene is TRBD2 (5 bases). V lost 1 base and J 2 bases, leaving 8 bases between the germline ends. Germline CDR1 reads MNHEY; CDR2 reads SVGAGI. The CDR3 length is 14 residues. The CDR3 nucleotides read TGTGCCAGCAGTTACTTCTCGGGACAAGAGACCCAGTACTTC. This gives the protein CASSYFSGQETQYF.

Ten or more counts support this clonotype. The rearrangement uses TRBV20-1 and TRBJ2-3, with 8 bases lining up with TRBD2. CDR1 and CDR2 from the germline V gene are DFQATT and SNEGSKA (reference sequence). CDR3 size: 13 residues. Trimming at V came to 6 bases and at J to 6 bases, leaving 8 bases not matched to a gene. The CDR3 DNA is TGCAGTGCGAATACGGGGGGGCTCGATACGCAGTATTTT. This encodes CSANTGGLDTQYF.

This clonotype was recorded many times. CDR3 nucleotides: TGTGCCAGCAGTTTAGAAGTCGAGCCCCAAGAGACCCAGTACTTC. Residues: CASSLEVEPQETQYF. This sequence joins TRBV12-3 or TRBV12-4 and TRBJ2-5, with unresolved D. The CDR3 extends over 15 amino acids. V was trimmed by 1 base and J by 1 base, leaving 10 bases between them.

The rearrangement joins TRBV5-1 to TRBJ2-5, with D perhaps matching TRBD2 (6 bases). The germline V gene encodes CDR1 SGHRS and CDR2 YFSETQ. This CDR3 is 14 amino acids long. Trimming stripped 0 bases from V and 5 bases from J, with 11 bases between. The CDR3 DNA reads as TGCGCCAGCAGCTTGGAGTGGAGGGTCGAGACCCAGTACTTC. It is translated as CASSLEWRVETQYF.

The chain couples TRBV28 to TRBJ2-7; possible D gene TRBD1, 6 bases. V was shortened by 9 bases and J by 0 bases, with 12 bases between the two germline ends. CDR1 and CDR2 from the germline V gene are MDHEN and SYDVKM. This CDR3 region has 13 residues. CDR3 amino acids: CASMTGNSYEQYF. Written as DNA, the CDR3 is TGTGCCAGTATGACAGGAAACTCCTACGAGCAGTACTTC.

This clonotype has just a few counts. This may stem from a read error, because a much larger clone lies one nucleotide away. The chain joins TRBV7-2 to TRBJ2-1; D call uncertain. Trimming pared 7 bases from V and 3 bases from J, leaving 4 bases between. Germline CDR1 reads SGHTA; CDR2 reads FQGNSA. The CDR3 has 11 residues. CDR3 loop: CASTFYNEQFF. In nucleotides, the CDR3 is TGTGCCAGCACCTTCTACAATGAGCAGTTCTTC.

This chain joins TRBV12-3 or TRBV12-4 and TRBJ2-1; D is ambiguous. V was cut by 6 bases and J by 0 bases, with 12 bases left in between. There are 15 residues in the CDR3. CDR3 DNA sequence: TGTGCCAGCAGCCCGACTTCTATCTCCTACAATGAGCAGTTCTTC. Translated, it gives CASSPTSISYNEQFF.

This clonotype was observed a handful of times. The V and J genes are TRBV20-1 and TRBJ2-7; D gene ambiguous. The CDR3 has 11 residues. Germline loops: CDR1 DFQATT, CDR2 SNEGSKA (reference sequence). V shed 6 bases and J shed 2 bases, with 8 bases lying between them. CDR3: CSATAAYEQYF. The CDR3 bases are TGCAGTGCGACTGCAGCCTACGAGCAGTACTTC.

This clonotype was recorded many times. The V and J genes are TRBV29-1 and TRBJ2-5; TRBD1 matches at 8 bases. The germline gives CDR1 SQVTM, CDR2 ANQGSEA. The CDR3 contains 12 residues. V dropped 7 bases and J dropped 6; count of bases not matched to a gene: 7. The CDR3: CSGAGGAKTQYF. CDR3 nucleotide sequence: TGCAGCGGTGCAGGGGGCGCAAAGACCCAGTACTTC.